The TCR beta chain under discussion was sequenced for a study of shared clonotypes between healthy human individuals. Study-level information: CD4 naive and memory got three plates each, CD8 naive two, CD8 memory one. The study, taken as a whole, reports: Rarefaction analysis demonstrated incomplete sorted-subset sequencing notwithstanding large depth. Clonotypes shared by all four sorted-subset donors had higher generation probabilities than non-shared clonotypes.

This CDR3 contains 15 residues. The germline V and J ends were trimmed by 6 bases and 0 bases, with 12 bases remaining between them. Germline CDR1 reads MNHEY; CDR2 reads SVGAGI. Each PCR replicate from the sorted subsets contained about 210 ng DNA, which is about 31,000 T cell genomes. Clones were sequenced by immunoSEQ multiplex PCR, and TCRdb holds only the in-frame ones, with some missing. The sample lists about 2.2 million clones; just under 95% were seen once. The naive CD8 population came from CD45RO-negative cells selected for CCR7, without terminally differentiated effector memory CD45RA+ cells. A word on this clone: Antigen unknown.

The chain uses TRBV6-5 and TRBJ2-1; D tentatively reads TRBD1 or TRBD2 (5 bases each). The source material was naive CD8+ T cells from PBMCs. The clonotype comes from a young man in good health. Some clones in this sample may be carry-over from other donors' samples. CDR3 loop: CASSRDLSSYNEQFF. The CDR3 DNA reads as TGTGCCAGCAGCCGGGACCTCAGCTCCTACAATGAGCAGTTCTTC.